This TCR beta chain was recovered during a study of shared clonotypes between healthy human individuals. V shed 5 bases, J shed 1 base, and the junction held 3 bases outside the gene matches. CDR1 SGHVS and CDR2 FNYEAQ come from the germline V gene. The CDR3 is made up of 14 amino acids. Overall study results and limits: A handful of donors shared roughly 5% of their naive CD4 clonotypes.

On this clone itself: Its matching antigen is unknown.

The test was conducted at deep level. The genomic DNA of each subset was split evenly across several immunoSEQ plates. Clones were sequenced by immunoSEQ multiplex PCR, and TCRdb holds only the in-frame ones, with some missing. The sample comprises some 2,500,000 clones, just under 95% of which are singletons, and about 0.36% rests with the top ten. The source of this sequence is a man aged 18 to 29 in good health. Some clones in this sample may be carry-over from other donors' samples. The rearrangement joins TRBV7-6 to TRBJ1-1; the match to TRBD1 covers 8 bases. The sequenced sample was naive CD4+ T cells from PBMCs. The subset was: CD45RA+ positively selected. DNA for the CDR3: TGTGCCAGCAGCCGGACAGGGTCGAACACTGAAGCTTTCTTT. Translated, it gives CASSRTGSNTEAFF.